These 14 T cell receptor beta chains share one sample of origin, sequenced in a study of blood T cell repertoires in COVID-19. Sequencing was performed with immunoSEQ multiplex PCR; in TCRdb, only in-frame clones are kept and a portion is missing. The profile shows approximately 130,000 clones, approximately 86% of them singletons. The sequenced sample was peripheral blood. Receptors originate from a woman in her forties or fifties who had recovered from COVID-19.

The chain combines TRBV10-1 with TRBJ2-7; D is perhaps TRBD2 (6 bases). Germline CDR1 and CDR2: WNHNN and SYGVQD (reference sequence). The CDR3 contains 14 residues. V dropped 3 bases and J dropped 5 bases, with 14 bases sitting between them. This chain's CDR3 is CASSESGGFNEQYF. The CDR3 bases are TGCGCCAGCAGTGAATCTGGGGGGTTCAACGAGCAGTACTTC.

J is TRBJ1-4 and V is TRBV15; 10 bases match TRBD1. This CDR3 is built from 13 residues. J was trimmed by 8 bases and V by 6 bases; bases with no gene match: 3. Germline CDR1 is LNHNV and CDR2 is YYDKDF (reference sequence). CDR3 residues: CATSPTGGEKLFF. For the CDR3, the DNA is TGTGCCACCAGTCCGACAGGGGGCGAAAAACTGTTTTTT.

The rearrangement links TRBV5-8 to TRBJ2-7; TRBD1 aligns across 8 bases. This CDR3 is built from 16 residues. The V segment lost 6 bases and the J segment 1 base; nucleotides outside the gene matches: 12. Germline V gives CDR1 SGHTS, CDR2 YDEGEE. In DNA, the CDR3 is TGTGCCAGCACCCGCAGGGGGCGGGATGGGTCCTACGAGCAGTACTTC. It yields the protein CASTRRGRDGSYEQYF.

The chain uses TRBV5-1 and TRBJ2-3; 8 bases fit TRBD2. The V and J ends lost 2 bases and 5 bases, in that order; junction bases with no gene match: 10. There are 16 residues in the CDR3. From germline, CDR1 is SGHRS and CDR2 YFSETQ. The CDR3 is CASSFLGRGAGDTQYF. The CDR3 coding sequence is TGCGCCAGCAGCTTCCTCGGGCGGGGGGCCGGAGATACGCAGTATTTT.

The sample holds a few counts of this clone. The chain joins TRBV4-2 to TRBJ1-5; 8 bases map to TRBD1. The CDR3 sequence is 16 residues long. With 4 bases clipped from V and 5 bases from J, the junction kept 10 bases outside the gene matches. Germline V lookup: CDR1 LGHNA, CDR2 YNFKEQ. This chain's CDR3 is CASSLRQGMGDQPQHF. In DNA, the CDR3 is TGTGCCAGCAGCCTGAGACAGGGGATGGGAGATCAGCCCCAGCATTTT.

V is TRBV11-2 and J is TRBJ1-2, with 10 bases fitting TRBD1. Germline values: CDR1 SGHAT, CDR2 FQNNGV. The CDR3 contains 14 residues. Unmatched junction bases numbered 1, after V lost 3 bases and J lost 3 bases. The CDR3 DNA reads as TGTGCCAGCAGCTTGGGGACAGGGGACTATGGCTACACCTTC. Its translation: CASSLGTGDYGYTF.

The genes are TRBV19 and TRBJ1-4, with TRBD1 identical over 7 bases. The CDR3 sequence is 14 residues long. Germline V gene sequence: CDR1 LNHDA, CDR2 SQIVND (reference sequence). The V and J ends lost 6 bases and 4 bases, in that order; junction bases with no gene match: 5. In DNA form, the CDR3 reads TGTGCCAGTAGATGGGACAGAAATAATGAAAAACTGTTTTTT. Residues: CASRWDRNNEKLFF.

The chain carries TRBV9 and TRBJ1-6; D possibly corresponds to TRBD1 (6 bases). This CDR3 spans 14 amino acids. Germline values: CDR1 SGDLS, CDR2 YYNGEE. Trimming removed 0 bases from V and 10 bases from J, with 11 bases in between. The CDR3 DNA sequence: TGTGCCAGCAGCGTAGAAGGGGGGGGCTCACCCCTCCACTTT. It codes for CASSVEGGGSPLHF.

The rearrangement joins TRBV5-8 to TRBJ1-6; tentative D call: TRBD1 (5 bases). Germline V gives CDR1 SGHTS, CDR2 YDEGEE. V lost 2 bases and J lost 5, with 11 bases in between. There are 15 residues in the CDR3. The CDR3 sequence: CASSFRARDNSPLHF. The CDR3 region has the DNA TGTGCCAGCAGCTTCAGGGCCCGGGATAATTCACCCCTCCACTTT.

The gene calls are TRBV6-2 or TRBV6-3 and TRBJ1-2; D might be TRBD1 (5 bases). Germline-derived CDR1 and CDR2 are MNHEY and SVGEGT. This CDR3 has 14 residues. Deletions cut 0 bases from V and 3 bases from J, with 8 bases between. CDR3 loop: CASSYSFRDYGYTF. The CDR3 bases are TGTGCCAGCAGTTACTCGTTCAGGGACTATGGCTACACCTTC.

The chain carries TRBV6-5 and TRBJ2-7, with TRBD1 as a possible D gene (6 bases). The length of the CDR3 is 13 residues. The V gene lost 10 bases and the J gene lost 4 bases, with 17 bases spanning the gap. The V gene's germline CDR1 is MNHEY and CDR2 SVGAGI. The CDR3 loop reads CATRGQPGYEQYF. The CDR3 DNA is TGTGCCACCCGAGGACAGCCTGGATACGAGCAGTACTTC.

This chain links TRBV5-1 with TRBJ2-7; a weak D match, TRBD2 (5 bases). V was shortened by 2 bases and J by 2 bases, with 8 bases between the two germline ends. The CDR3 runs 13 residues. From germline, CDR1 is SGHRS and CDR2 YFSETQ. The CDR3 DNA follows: TGCGCCAGCAGCTTAGGACTGACCTACGAGCAGTACTTC. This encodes CASSLGLTYEQYF.

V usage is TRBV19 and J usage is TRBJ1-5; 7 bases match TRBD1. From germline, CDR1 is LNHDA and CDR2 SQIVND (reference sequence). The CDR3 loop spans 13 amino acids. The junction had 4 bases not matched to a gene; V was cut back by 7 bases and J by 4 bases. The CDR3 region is CASTRGPNQPQHF. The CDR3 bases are TGTGCCAGTACGAGGGGGCCTAATCAGCCCCAGCATTTT.

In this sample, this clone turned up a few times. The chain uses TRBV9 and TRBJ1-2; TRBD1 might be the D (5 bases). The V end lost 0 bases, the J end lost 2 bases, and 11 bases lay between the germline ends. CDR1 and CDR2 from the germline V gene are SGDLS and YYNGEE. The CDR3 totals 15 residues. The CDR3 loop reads CASSVEYGANYGYTF. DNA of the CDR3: TGTGCCAGCAGCGTAGAGTATGGGGCCAACTATGGCTACACCTTC.